This TCR beta chain came from a study of T cells in Graves' hyperthyroidism and ophthalmopathy. Between the trimmed V and J ends, which lost 6 bases and 1 base, there was a span of 12 bases. Germline CDR1 is SGHVS and CDR2 is FNYEAQ. The length of the CDR3 is 15 residues. TCR beta CDR3 region amplification was performed from RNA transcripts. With the HTBI primer set, the TCR CDR3 went through a first round of RT-PCR. TCRdb itself ran the multiplex PCR reads through MiXCR, one entry per CDR3 protein. The sample yields some 600,000 distinct CDR3 sequences, 11% to 15% seen once. The source material was blood. The chain links TRBV7-6 to TRBJ2-2; D gene ambiguous. The clonotype originates from a woman under 40 with Graves' hyperthyroidism that later progressed to Graves' ophthalmopathy. Written as DNA, the CDR3 is TGTGCCAGCAGTGTCCCCGGCGAGAACACCGGGGAGCTGTTTTTT. As protein: CASSVPGENTGELFF.